What follows is one T cell receptor (beta chain) and its context. This clonotype was observed many times. Its recognized antigen is unknown. No base-level quality is on record; no much larger clone is a single base apart. This entry comes from a study of T cell repertoires in cytomegalovirus infection (dated by TCRdb to between 2018 and 2020). With respect to the entire study: Donor HLA type was relevant to the analysis, as public TCR beta signatures indicated carriage of CMV infection together with the matching HLA type.

Here is what the overall study found, with its caveats: The ex vivo response was dominated by HLA-C-restricted CMV-specific TCR beta clonotypes, and the single most frequent clonotype in two of eight donors was supplied by these HLA-C-restricted clonotypes. Cumulative frequency of public TCR beta family members discriminated carriers of CMV infection plus the relevant HLA type in this cohort and an independent roughly 330-donor cohort.

Sequencer: Illumina HiSeq 1500. The raw public data were reprocessed by TCRdb itself: fastp quality trimming at Q25, MiXCR clonotype calling, in-frame beta chains only. CDR3 protein duplicates are merged, each entry listing the most common genes and DNA. The sample records just under 300,000 distinct CDR3 sequences, roughly a tenth of which are singletons. Less than 3% of the sample lies in the top ten. For this chain, trimming is 0 bases at the V end and 6 bases at the J end, and the number of junction bases without a gene match is 8. Including the terminal cysteine and phenylalanine, the CDR3 comprises 16 residues. Of the read, only the CDR3 DNA is kept; its 48 bases are in frame from base 1. According to the germline V gene, CDR1 reads SGHDN and CDR2 reads FVKESK.

This TCR derives from a human donor in good health (CMV status not recorded). Some clones in this sample may be carry-over from other donors' samples. Sequencing input: PBMCs. Rearrangement joined TRBV14 to TRBJ2-3, and TRBD2 matches 8 of the central bases. The CDR3 amino acid sequence is: CASSQEQRGQRDTQYF. The DNA sequence is as follows: TGTGCCAGCAGCCAAGAACAGCGGGGGCAAAGGGATACGCAGTATTTT.